This T cell receptor (beta chain) was sequenced during a study of human T cells and chemical hapten exposure. CDR1 is SGHTA and CDR2 is FQGNSA in the germline V gene. CDR3 length: 18 amino acids. V trimming: 5 bases; J trimming: 2 bases; junction bases outside the gene matches: 17. Each CDR3 protein is one row after TCRdb ran MiXCR on the RACE reads. Of approximately 95,000 distinct CDR3 sequences in the sample, more than 9.5% were seen once. Regarding time point: patch test 2, 6 weeks after DPC sensitization. Treatment denoted: therapeutic diphenylcyclopropenone sensitization with weekly scalp DPC. Non-pregnant alopecia patients aged 18 to 70, suitable for DPC therapy.

The source is a woman in her 40s with alopecia areata. Some clones in this sample may be carry-over from other donors' samples. Sequenced material: whole blood, taken in connection with sensitization to the hapten diphenylcyclopropenone (DPC). The chain combines TRBV7-2 with TRBJ2-7, with TRBD1 identical over 8 bases. CDR3 in amino acids: CASSRDRGSAAFPYEQYF. For the CDR3, the DNA is TGTGCCAGCAGCCGTGACAGGGGTAGCGCCGCGTTCCCCTACGAGCAGTACTTC.